This TCR beta chain was observed in a study of blood T cell repertoires in COVID-19. The CDR3 consists of 13 residues. Trimming stripped 3 bases from V and 4 bases from J, with 7 bases between. The germline V gene has CDR1 MNHEY and CDR2 SMNVEV (reference sequence). The authors' processing: For nucleated cells, counts were estimated from reference gene primer amplification. The protocol was immunoSEQ multiplex PCR, while the TCRdb copy is restricted to in-frame clones and leaves out a portion. V, J and clone size derive from that table, while D and trimming were established from the DNA sequence. Of around 300,000 clones listed, around 87% are singletons.

V and J are TRBV27 and TRBJ1-5; D gene uncertain. The TCR comes from a woman aged 18-29 years who had recovered from COVID-19. Material: PBMCs or T cells enriched from blood (not recorded which). The CDR3 DNA reads as TGTGCCAGCAGTTTTGGAGGGAATCAGCCCCAGCATTTT. It yields the protein CASSFGGNQPQHF.